This T cell receptor (beta chain) was recovered during a study of T cell responses to AZD1222 COVID-19 vaccine. The method was immunoSEQ multiplex PCR; TCRdb's version includes in-frame clones alone and lacks a portion of them. The data hold roughly 140,000 clones, with 85% to 95% observed a single time. This CDR3 region has 14 residues. The ends were cut back, 5 bases at V and 1 base at J, with 11 bases in the middle. Germline-derived CDR1 and CDR2 are SGHAT and FQNNGV. The receptor's source is an adult in good health. The chain recombines TRBV11-2 with TRBJ1-1, with a possible D match to TRBD1 (5 bases). Sequenced material: peripheral blood, taken on day 0 of AZD1222 vaccination. The CDR3 DNA follows: TGTGCCAGCAGCCCGGTTACAGGGAACACTGAAGCTTTCTTT. It translates to CASSPVTGNTEAFF.